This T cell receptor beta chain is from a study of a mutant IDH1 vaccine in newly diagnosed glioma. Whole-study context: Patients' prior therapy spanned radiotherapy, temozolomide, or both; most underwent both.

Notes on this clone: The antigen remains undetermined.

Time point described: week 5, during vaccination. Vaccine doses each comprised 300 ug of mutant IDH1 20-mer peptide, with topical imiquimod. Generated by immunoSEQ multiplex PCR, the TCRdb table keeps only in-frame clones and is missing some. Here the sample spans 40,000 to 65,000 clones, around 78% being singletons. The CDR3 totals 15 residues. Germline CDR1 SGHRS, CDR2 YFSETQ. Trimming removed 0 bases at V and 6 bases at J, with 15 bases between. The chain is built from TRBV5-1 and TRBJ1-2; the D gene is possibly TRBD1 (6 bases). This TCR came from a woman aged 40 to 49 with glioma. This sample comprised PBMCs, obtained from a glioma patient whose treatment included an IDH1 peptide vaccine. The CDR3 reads CASSLGLGDKHGYTF. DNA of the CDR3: TGCGCCAGCAGCTTGGGGCTAGGGGACAAGCATGGCTACACCTTC.